This T cell receptor beta chain was sequenced for a study of blood T cell repertoires in COVID-19. Whole-study context: T cells, B-cell-depleted T cells, or PBMCs supplied cDNA or gDNA.

Original methodology: Estimation of nucleated cell counts relied on the amplification of reference gene primers. The data were produced by immunoSEQ multiplex PCR, yet TCRdb's version contains in-frame clones alone and is incomplete. V and J calls and clone size are as listed in that table; D and trimming were resolved from the DNA. The data hold about 400,000 clones, with roughly 88% observed a single time. The junction had 2 bases not matched to a gene; V was cut back by 0 bases and J by 5 bases. There are 15 residues in the CDR3. Germline V gene sequence: CDR1 SGDLS, CDR2 YYNGEE. J is TRBJ2-1 and V is TRBV9; TRBD2 agrees at 10 bases. This sequence originates from a woman between 40 and 50 years old with acute COVID-19. Sequencing used PBMCs or T cells enriched from blood (not recorded which). CDR3 in DNA: TGTGCCAGCAGCGTAGGAGCGGGGGGGCACAATGAGCAGTTCTTC. Translated, it gives CASSVGAGGHNEQFF.